This is a list of T cell receptor beta chains from one sample in a study of T cell changes during pregnancy in multiple sclerosis. Method: immunoSEQ multiplex PCR; TCRdb's copy keeps in-frame clones and lacks some. The data contain some 60,000 clones, 90% of them singletons. Sequenced here: peripheral blood, sampled in the first trimester of pregnancy. The source is a female donor in good health, enrolled as a control in a pregnancy study. CDR3s include the opening cysteine and the closing phenylalanine or tryptophan. Expanded clones get a size class; other rows say once, few or many, or leave the size out.

J gene	CDR3 length	clone size	V gene	CDR3 protein
TRBJ1-1	16	-	TRBV5-1	CASSLNPGQDYTEAFF
TRBJ1-1	14	-	TRBV12-5	CASGLMTGDTEAFF
TRBJ1-5	13	-	TRBV28	CAVRGIENQPQHF
TRBJ2-6	13	-	TRBV6-1	CASRASGANVLTF
TRBJ2-7	14	-	TRBV6-5	CASSYWDRASEQYF
TRBJ2-7	15	-	TRBV19	CASSIAGRSSYEQYF
TRBJ2-7	16	few	TRBV4-2	CASSQLAGGLTYEQYF
TRBJ2-5	14	-	TRBV5-4	CASSFGTGIETQYF
TRBJ2-3	17	once	TRBV23-1	CASSQLCSGDYTDTQYF
TRBJ2-2	14	-	TRBV29-1	CSAGSGRDTGELFF
TRBJ2-6	14	few	TRBV6-5	CASSLAQNANVLTF
TRBJ1-1	17	-	TRBV7-8	CASSLNMDRGLNTEAFF
TRBJ2-1	16	few	TRBV7-8	CASSPPRAGADNEQFF
TRBJ2-5	12	few	TRBV2	CASIYERETQYF
TRBJ1-2	15	-	TRBV5-4	CASSPPYGTNYGYTF
TRBJ2-7	13	once	TRBV11-3	CASSSSAAYEQYF
TRBJ2-3	14	-	TRBV9	CASSPRHSSDTQYF
TRBJ1-3	16	-	TRBV30	CAWSLTGGPSGNTIYF
TRBJ1-1	14	-	TRBV2	CASSSGLVDTEAFF
TRBJ1-5	12	few	TRBV28	CASSEGNQPQHF
TRBJ1-5	13	-	TRBV7-2	CASSLDRDKPQHF
TRBJ2-7	13	few	TRBV11-1	CASSDSYSYEQYF
TRBJ1-3	14	-	TRBV4-1	CASSPGVTGNTIYF
TRBJ2-7	15	-	TRBV27	CASSFSSGYTYEQYF
TRBJ1-1	15	-	TRBV18	CASSPSTGVNTEAFF
TRBJ2-1	18	-	TRBV7-9	CASSPSGRQGKSYNEQFF
TRBJ1-4	14	-	TRBV5-1	CASSLAGFTEKLFF
TRBJ2-5	13	-	TRBV27	CASSSRGAGTQYF
TRBJ2-3	15	-	TRBV7-8	CASSPTRMRADTQYF
TRBJ1-2	13	-	TRBV2	CASTQSPGSGYTF
TRBJ1-5	14	-	TRBV4-1	CASSQGGESEPQHF
TRBJ2-3	18	-	TRBV5-1	CASSLNPPRGSGADTQYF
TRBJ2-7	17	-	TRBV7-8	CASSLALSSGPLYEQYF
TRBJ2-7	15	-	TRBV28	CASRSLSGRAAEQYF
TRBJ1-1	17	-	TRBV7-2	CASSLMGLRGQNTEAFF
TRBJ1-1	14	-	TRBV4-1	CASSQGAAYTEAFF
TRBJ2-1	16	-	TRBV27	CASSPLLAGRFNEQFF
TRBJ2-7	14	-	TRBV7-9	CASSLAIPSYEQYF
TRBJ2-2	14	once	TRBV6-5	CATHLAGRSGELFF
TRBJ1-2	14	-	TRBV7-2	CASSFPLLNYGYTF
TRBJ2-6	18	-	TRBV11-2	CASSLTLGAYSGANVLTF
TRBJ1-2	13	-	TRBV14	CASSQDSVYGYTF
TRBJ1-1	13	-	TRBV29-1	CSGDRPLNTEAFF
TRBJ1-1	13	once	TRBV5-4	CASSLVSDTEAFF
TRBJ1-1	12	-	TRBV25-1	CASSPQGAEAFF
TRBJ1-5	17	-	TRBV7-8	CASSLGGQRRSNQPQHF
TRBJ2-7	15	-	TRBV5-4	CASSHRREGGYEQYF
TRBJ2-7	14	once	TRBV5-1	CASSLSGSSYEQYF
TRBJ1-1	13	-	TRBV6-6	CASTKTENTEAFF
TRBJ2-1	19	-	TRBV5-8	CASSGPGLAGNKIYNEQFF
TRBJ1-1	14	-	TRBV2	CAQRQVELNTEAFF
TRBJ2-7	14	-	TRBV28	CASSFAGWVYEQYF
TRBJ1-2	15	-	TRBV10-1	CASSETGQAYYGYTF
TRBJ1-1	15	-	TRBV28	CASSHLLDRPTEAFF
TRBJ2-7	15	-	TRBV7-6	CASSPTRVGAYEQYF